What follows are 27 T cell receptor beta chains derived from one specimen sequenced in a study of T cell repertoires in cytomegalovirus infection. TCRdb reanalysed the reads using MiXCR and keeps one entry per CDR3 protein. This sample yields 70,000 to 85,000 distinct CDR3 sequences, of which roughly 40% are seen a single time; 85% to 95% belongs to the top ten. Their antigens are not known. The sample here was CD8+ T cells from cultured PBMCs, taken from culture after CMV antigen stimulation. The receptors shown here come from a human donor in good health (CMV status not recorded). Some clones in this sample may be carry-over from other donors' samples.

This clonotype was detected only once. V gene TRBV24-1 combines with J gene TRBJ2-6; TRBD1 matches at 9 bases. The CDR3 runs 18 residues. Trimming took 5 bases from V and 0 from J; bases not matched to a gene: 7. Germline CDR1 and CDR2: KGHDR and SFDVKD. The CDR3 loop reads CATSGRDRATSGANVLTF. CDR3 nucleotide sequence: TGTGCCACCAGTGGCCGGGACAGGGCGACCTCTGGGGCCAACGTCCTGACTTTC.

This CDR3 is CASSPTLLGQGVYGYTF. As DNA, the CDR3 is TGTGCCAGCAGCCCCACGCTGCTCGGACAGGGGGTCTATGGCTACACCTTC. The chain links TRBV7-1 to TRBJ1-2; 10 positions match TRBD1. TRBV7-1 falls under the ORF class, with uncertain function. The ends lost 5 bases at V and 4 bases at J; junction bases unmatched: 13. There are 17 residues in the CDR3.

The CDR3 sequence is CASSYPGQRDEKLFF. The CDR3 nucleotides are TGTGCCAGCAGTTACCCGGGACAGAGGGATGAAAAACTGTTTTTT. The rearrangement links TRBV6-6 to TRBJ1-4; 7 nucleotides align to TRBD1. V dropped 2 bases and J dropped 6; count of bases not matched to a gene: 6. The CDR3 runs 15 residues. Germline V lookup: CDR1 MNHNY, CDR2 SVGAGI (reference sequence).

The V call is TRBV4-1, the J call TRBJ2-1; D may be TRBD2 (7 bases). Looked up from germline, CDR1 is MGHRA and CDR2 is YSYEKL. The V end was cut by 1 base, the J end by 6 bases, with 16 bases between. CDR3 length: 16 residues. The CDR3 sequence: CASSQVGRGPINEQFF. In DNA, the CDR3 is TGCGCCAGCAGCCAAGTTGGGCGGGGGCCGATCAATGAGCAGTTCTTC.

The chain uses TRBV7-9 and TRBJ2-2; a possible D gene is TRBD2 (5 bases). Trimming left V 5 bases short and J 6 bases short, with 19 bases between. Germline V gives CDR1 SEHNR, CDR2 FQNEAQ (reference sequence). The CDR3 is 16 residues long. In nucleotides, the CDR3 is TGTGCCAGCAGCCTCCCCCCTAGCCCCGCCGCCGGGGAGCTGTTTTTT. It translates to CASSLPPSPAAGELFF. The variable domain in full, completed from reference TRBV7-9 and TRBJ2-2, reads DTGVSQNPRHKITKRGQNVTFRCDPISEHNRLYWYRQTLGQGPEFLTYFQNEAQLEKSRLLSDRFSAERPKGSFSTLEIQRTEQGDSAMYLCASSLPPSPAAGELFFGEGSRLTVL.

This clonotype was seen a few times. The chain carries TRBV11-2 and TRBJ2-1, with 8 bases that match TRBD2. V shed 5 bases and J 2 bases; nucleotides not matched to a gene: 20. The CDR3 totals 20 residues. Germline CDR1 and CDR2: SGHAT and FQNNGV. This CDR3 reads CASSPGQVSSEGLAYNEQFF. CDR3 in DNA: TGTGCCAGCAGCCCGGGACAAGTGAGCTCTGAGGGACTAGCCTACAATGAGCAGTTCTTC.

The rearrangement uses TRBV4-1 and TRBJ1-1; no firm D call. V was trimmed by 0 bases and J by 6 bases, leaving 5 bases between them. The CDR3 length is 12 residues. Germline V gene sequence: CDR1 MGHRA, CDR2 YSYEKL. CDR3 sequence reads: CASSQDGSEAFF. DNA for the CDR3: TGCGCCAGCAGCCAAGATGGATCTGAAGCTTTCTTT.

The chain combines TRBV2 with TRBJ1-5; 11 nucleotides line up with TRBD1. Germline V CDR1 and CDR2: SNHLY, FYNNEI. The CDR3 spans 14 residues. The trim removed 5 bases at V and 7 bases at J, leaving 4 bases unmatched. The CDR3 protein is CASSRTGGRQPQHF. The CDR3 coding sequence is TGTGCCAGCAGTCGGACAGGGGGCCGACAGCCCCAGCATTTT.

This clonotype was recorded at least ten times. The chain uses TRBV4-1 and TRBJ2-1, with 9 bases aligning to TRBD2. The CDR3 loop spans 17 amino acids. Per the germline V gene, CDR1 is MGHRA and CDR2 is YSYEKL. V was clipped by 0 bases and J by 2 bases; unmatched bases: 5. CDR3 DNA: TGCGCCAGCAGCCAAGAAGGGCTAGCGGGGCCCTACAATGAGCAGTTCTTC. It codes for CASSQEGLAGPYNEQFF.

V usage is TRBV29-1 and J usage is TRBJ2-7, with D possibly TRBD1 on 5 matching bases. Between the trimmed V and J ends, which lost 0 bases and 9 bases, there was a span of 9 bases. This CDR3 region has 11 residues. Germline V gene lookup returns CDR1 SQVTM and CDR2 ANQGSEA. The CDR3 nucleotides are TGCAGCGTTGAAGATTGGGGCGGGCAGTACTTC. This codes for CSVEDWGGQYF.

The gene calls are TRBV2 and TRBJ2-1; 7 nucleotides align to TRBD1. CDR3 length: 16 residues. V shed 4 bases, J shed 6 bases, and the junction held 12 bases outside the gene matches. CDR1 is SNHLY and CDR2 is FYNNEI in the germline V gene. CDR3 sequence reads: CASSALRGILLNEQFF. CDR3 sequence (DNA): TGTGCCAGCAGTGCCCTCAGGGGGATACTACTCAATGAGCAGTTCTTC.

The gene calls are TRBV5-8 and TRBJ2-5, with a possible D match to TRBD2 (7 bases). V lost 1 base, J lost 0 bases, and 13 bases lay in between. The CDR3 is 16 residues long. Germline loops: CDR1 SGHTS, CDR2 YDEGEE. CDR3 sequence: CASSLLAGAYQETQYF. DNA of the CDR3: TGTGCCAGCAGCTTGTTGGCGGGGGCCTACCAAGAGACCCAGTACTTC.

This clonotype was picked up a small number of times. The CDR3 sequence: CASSQEPRLAGLDNEQFF. The CDR3 region has the DNA TGCGCCAGCAGCCAAGAGCCCAGACTAGCGGGGCTCGACAATGAGCAGTTCTTC. This sequence joins TRBV4-1 and TRBJ2-1; 11 nucleotides line up with TRBD2. Germline V lookup: CDR1 MGHRA, CDR2 YSYEKL. The V segment lost 0 bases and the J segment 5 bases; nucleotides outside the gene matches: 9. This CDR3 is 18 amino acids long.

As DNA, the CDR3 is TGTGCCAGCCATGTGGGGGGGCGGCTCGAGCAGTACTTC. This gives the protein CASHVGGRLEQYF. The chain is built from TRBV6-6 and TRBJ2-7, with D possibly TRBD2 on 7 matching bases. CDR3 length: 13 amino acids. The V gene's germline CDR1 is MNHNY and CDR2 SVGAGI (reference sequence). The ends were cut back, 8 bases at V and 6 bases at J, with 17 bases in the middle.

This clonotype was detected many times. This CDR3 reads CASSFTLGAANEQFF. In DNA form, the CDR3 reads TGTGCCAGCAGCTTCACTCTCGGGGCGGCCAATGAGCAGTTCTTC. The chain is built from TRBV7-6 and TRBJ2-1, with D perhaps TRBD1 or TRBD2 (5 bases each). The CDR3 contains 15 residues. The V gene lost 3 bases and the J gene lost 6 bases, with 15 bases spanning the gap. CDR1 and CDR2 (germline): SGHVS, FNYEAQ.

The V and J genes are TRBV9 and TRBJ1-6; TRBD1 matches 8 bases. Per the germline V gene, CDR1 is SGDLS and CDR2 is YYNGEE. J was trimmed by 14 bases and V by 5 bases; bases with no gene match: 12. This CDR3 has 14 residues. The CDR3 region has the DNA TGTGCCAGCAGTGGGGGGACAGGCACTAGCACCCTCCACTTT. Residues: CASSGGTGTSTLHF.

This clonotype was seen only a few times. The V gene is TRBV28, the J gene TRBJ1-2; no firm D call. CDR3 length: 15 amino acids. V shed 8 bases and J shed 4 bases, with 20 bases lying between them. CDR1 and CDR2 (germline): MDHEN, SYDVKM. The chain's CDR3 is CASRSSKTSGYGYTF. For the CDR3, the DNA is TGTGCCAGCCGGTCGTCTAAGACTAGTGGCTATGGCTACACCTTC.

The rearrangement joins TRBV12-3 or TRBV12-4 to TRBJ1-5; a possible D gene is TRBD1 (5 bases). Trimming cost V 7 bases and J 1 base, with 11 bases left between them. This CDR3 comprises 14 residues. The CDR3 DNA follows: TGTGCCAGCAAAACTGGGGGAAGCAATCAGCCCCAGCATTTT. Translating gives CASKTGGSNQPQHF.

The chain carries TRBV27 and TRBJ2-2, with D hard to call. The CDR3 loop spans 13 amino acids. The germline V and J ends were trimmed by 6 bases and 5 bases, with 10 bases remaining between them. Germline assignment: CDR1 MNHEY and CDR2 SMNVEV (reference sequence). The CDR3 is CASSLFKTGELFF. CDR3 coding DNA: TGTGCCAGCAGCCTGTTCAAGACCGGGGAGCTGTTTTTT.

This chain joins TRBV20-1 and TRBJ2-1; no firm D call. Per germline, CDR1 DFQATT and CDR2 SNEGSKA (reference sequence). This CDR3 comprises 14 residues. Trimming left V 0 bases short and J 8 bases short, with 14 bases between. This CDR3 is CSARDMRKTDEQFF. Written as DNA, the CDR3 is TGCAGTGCTAGAGATATGAGGAAAACGGATGAGCAGTTCTTC.

V is TRBV4-1 and J is TRBJ1-5; no clear D. The CDR3 totals 15 residues. Trimming pared 0 bases from V and 9 bases from J, leaving 15 bases between. Germline V gene data show CDR1 as MGHRA and CDR2 as YSYEKL. The CDR3 region is CASSQDRLLDRPQHF. The CDR3 nucleotides are TGCGCCAGCAGCCAAGATCGGCTACTGGACCGGCCCCAGCATTTT.

The chain carries TRBV23-1 and TRBJ2-5; perhaps TRBD2 as D (5 bases). TRBV23-1 is an open reading frame whose function is uncertain. The CDR3 sequence is 14 residues long. Trimming shortened V by 6 bases and J by 0 bases, and 11 bases separated the two germline ends. The DNA of the CDR3 is TGCGCCAGCAGCCCGGACTCGTACCAAGAGACCCAGTACTTC. It is translated as CASSPDSYQETQYF.

The chain uses TRBV10-3 and TRBJ2-7; D is possibly TRBD2 (7 bases). The germline CDR1 and CDR2 sequences are ENHRY and SYGVKD. The CDR3 spans 18 residues. V was pared by 0 bases and J by 2 bases, with 20 bases between. The CDR3 sequence: CAISESGGHNSFTYEQYF. The CDR3 bases are TGTGCCATCAGTGAGTCCGGGGGGCATAATTCTTTTACCTACGAGCAGTACTTC.

The chain combines TRBV19 with TRBJ1-5, with D possibly TRBD1 on 6 matching bases. V gave up 7 bases and J gave up 3 bases, with 19 bases separating them. The CDR3 consists of 16 residues. From germline, CDR1 is LNHDA and CDR2 SQIVND (reference sequence). CDR3 DNA: TGTGCCAGTACCCTCATAGGGGGGCGGATCAATCAGCCCCAGCATTTT. Its translation: CASTLIGGRINQPQHF.

This clonotype was seen a few times. The chain joins TRBV6-1 to TRBJ2-1, with D perhaps matching TRBD2 (6 bases). The germline CDR1 and CDR2 sequences are MNHNS and SASEGT. The CDR3 consists of 15 residues. V was shortened by 0 bases and J by 5 bases, with 11 bases between the two germline ends. In DNA form, the CDR3 reads TGTGCCAGCAGTGAAGCGGGGTCGGGGGACAATGAGCAGTTCTTC. It codes for CASSEAGSGDNEQFF.

The chain combines TRBV14 with TRBJ2-7, with TRBD2 as a possible D gene (6 bases). The V end was cut by 3 bases, the J end by 2 bases, with 14 bases between. The CDR3 totals 15 residues. Looked up from germline, CDR1 is SGHDN and CDR2 is FVKESK. The CDR3 region is CASSQLRGATYEQYF. DNA for the CDR3: TGTGCCAGCAGCCAGCTCCGCGGGGCCACCTACGAGCAGTACTTC. The entire variable domain, with the rest obtained from reference TRBV14 and TRBJ2-7, is as follows: EAGVTQFPSHSVIEKGQTVTLRCDPISGHDNLYWYRRVMGKEIKFLLHFVKESKQDESGMPNNRFLAERTGGTYSTLKVQPAELEDSGVYFCASSQLRGATYEQYFGPGTRLTVT.

CDR3 nucleotide sequence: TGTGCCAGCAGTGAATATTTTGCGGCAGAAACAACTAATGAAAAACTGTTTTTT. Protein: CASSEYFAAETTNEKLFF. The chain combines TRBV25-1 with TRBJ1-4; D remains ambiguous. This CDR3 is 18 amino acids long. V was clipped by 0 bases and J by 0 bases, with 14 bases between them. Germline V gene sequence: CDR1 MGHDK, CDR2 SYGVNS. Supplemented by reference TRBV25-1 and TRBJ1-4, the full variable domain reads EADIYQTPRYLVIGTGKKITLECSQTMGHDKMYWYQQDPGMELHLIHYSYGVNSTEKGDLSSESTVSRIRTEHFPLTLESARPSHTSQYLCASSEYFAAETTNEKLFFGSGTQLSVL.